A single sample gave rise to the 16 T cell receptor beta chains below, sequenced in a study of graft-versus-host responses after intestinal transplantation. Their antigens remain unidentified. The repertoire was sequenced with immunoSEQ multiplex PCR; TCRdb's copy has only in-frame clones and lacks some. The table lists some 83,000 clones, 75% to 95% of them singletons, with roughly 0.1% in the top ten. Sample: unstimulated CD4+ T cells sorted from spleen or lymph node cells, taken before intestinal transplant. Receptors originate from a human donor who received an intestinal transplant.

V and J are TRBV2 and TRBJ2-3, with 7 bases identical to TRBD2. The CDR3 extends over 16 amino acids. Germline lookup yields CDR1 SNHLY and CDR2 FYNNEI. V trimming: 6 bases; J trimming: 2 bases; junction bases outside the gene matches: 11. The chain's CDR3 is CASRYSGLVLTDTQYF. CDR3 sequence (DNA): TGTGCCAGCAGGTACAGCGGACTAGTCCTCACAGATACGCAGTATTTT.

The chain employs TRBV7-8 and TRBJ2-7; D remains ambiguous. Trimming pared 4 bases from V and 2 bases from J, leaving 15 bases between. Germline loops: CDR1 SGHVS, CDR2 FQNEAQ. The CDR3 is made up of 15 amino acids. CDR3 coding DNA: TGTGCCAGCAGCTCTCCTGTGACTGACCCCTACGAGCAGTACTTC. Translation gives CASSSPVTDPYEQYF.

This clone was detected a few times. The chain recombines TRBV6-6 with TRBJ1-4; weak D call: TRBD1 (6 bases). Trimming pared 4 bases from V and 8 bases from J, leaving 11 bases between. Germline CDR1 is MNHNY and CDR2 is SVGAGI (reference sequence). The CDR3 has 13 residues. The CDR3 loop reads CASSLLDSEKLFF. In nucleotides, the CDR3 is TGTGCCAGCAGTTTATTGGACAGCGAAAAACTGTTTTTT.

The V gene is TRBV7-8, the J gene TRBJ1-6, with TRBD1 matching over 10 bases. CDR3 length: 16 amino acids. Losses at the gene ends were 0 bases for V and 8 bases for J; bases not matched to a gene: 4. CDR1 is SGHVS, CDR2 FQNEAQ, per germline. The chain's CDR3 is CASSLASGTGDSPLHF. The CDR3 coding sequence is TGTGCCAGCAGCTTAGCTTCCGGGACAGGGGATTCACCCCTCCACTTT.

A word on this clone: Other DNA sequences in the sample encode the same CDR3. The chain carries TRBV4-1 and TRBJ2-7; 11 positions match TRBD2. Trimming took 3 bases from V and 1 from J; bases not matched to a gene: 11. The germline V gene encodes CDR1 MGHRA and CDR2 YSYEKL. The CDR3 runs 18 residues. This CDR3 is CASSHNTLTSGGSYEQYF. DNA of the CDR3: TGCGCCAGCAGCCACAACACCCTTACTAGCGGGGGATCCTACGAGCAGTACTTC.

J is TRBJ2-1 and V is TRBV19, with TRBD2 matching over 11 bases. The CDR3 runs 17 residues. Germline assignment: CDR1 LNHDA and CDR2 SQIVND (reference sequence). V was pared by 3 bases and J by 2 bases, with 6 bases of the junction left unmatched. The CDR3, as DNA: TGTGCCAGTAGTATGTATAGCGGGGGGGCCGCCTACAATGAGCAGTTCTTC. Its protein product is CASSMYSGGAAYNEQFF.

This sequence joins TRBV7-6 and TRBJ2-3; D call uncertain. V lost 5 bases to trimming and J lost 4 bases, with 13 bases between them. The CDR3 sequence is 14 residues long. Germline V lookup: CDR1 SGHVS, CDR2 FNYEAQ. The CDR3 loop is CASSILPAPDTQYF. The CDR3 nucleotides read TGTGCCAGCAGCATACTCCCTGCACCAGATACGCAGTATTTT.

The genes are TRBV20-1 and TRBJ2-1; 8 nucleotides agree with TRBD2. With 5 bases clipped from V and 9 bases from J, the junction kept 3 bases outside the gene matches. CDR3 length: 11 amino acids. Germline assignment: CDR1 DFQATT and CDR2 SNEGSKA (reference sequence). CDR3 bases: TGCAGTGCTCGGACTAGCTCTGAGCAGTTCTTC. This encodes CSARTSSEQFF.

In its sample, this clone was seen once. The chain employs TRBV6-5 and TRBJ2-7; the match to TRBD2 covers 8 bases. Losses at the gene ends were 6 bases for V and 7 bases for J; bases not matched to a gene: 11. CDR1 MNHEY and CDR2 SVGAGI come from the germline V gene. The CDR3 runs 14 residues. The CDR3 here is CASRLPGGAGEQYF. CDR3 bases: TGTGCCAGCAGACTCCCGGGGGGGGCGGGGGAGCAGTACTTC.

The chain recombines TRBV10-2 with TRBJ2-6; 11 positions agree with TRBD1. Trimming took 11 bases from V and 0 from J; bases not matched to a gene: 9. CDR3 size: 17 residues. The germline V gene encodes CDR1 WSHSY and CDR2 SAAADI. The CDR3, as DNA: TGCGCCGCCTGGGGGGACAGGGGGAGCTCTGGGGCCAACGTCCTGACTTTC. This codes for CAAWGDRGSSGANVLTF.

The chain uses TRBV5-4 and TRBJ2-3, with TRBD1 matching 8 bases. Germline CDR1 and CDR2: SGHNT and YYREEE (reference sequence). The CDR3 runs to 13 residues. With 7 bases clipped from V and 3 bases from J, the junction kept 4 bases outside the gene matches. The CDR3 region has the DNA TGTGCCAGCCGGGACAGGTTAACAGATACGCAGTATTTT. Protein sequence: CASRDRLTDTQYF.

The chain has TRBV5-6 and TRBJ2-2; 7 bases are shared with TRBD2. V lost 4 bases to trimming and J lost 10 bases; unmatched junction nucleotides: 7. The CDR3 is 13 residues long. Germline V gene data show CDR1 as SGHDT and CDR2 as YYEEEE. The CDR3 is CASSLRREEELFF. The CDR3, as DNA: TGTGCCAGCAGCCTAAGACGGGAGGAGGAGCTGTTTTTT.

The chain joins TRBV6-6 to TRBJ1-6; D is undetermined. Germline loops: CDR1 MNHNY, CDR2 SVGAGI (reference sequence). Trimming removed 8 bases at V and 6 bases at J, with 17 bases between. There are 15 residues in the CDR3. CDR3 loop: CASVSPGERNSPLHF. CDR3 DNA sequence: TGTGCCAGCGTTTCCCCAGGTGAACGTAATTCACCCCTCCACTTT.

The chain uses TRBV13 and TRBJ1-2; 7 nucleotides agree with TRBD1. After removal of 5 bases from V and 5 bases from J, the junction contained 8 bases not matched to a gene. CDR1 is PRHDT and CDR2 is FYEKMQ in the germline V gene (reference sequence). The CDR3 has 14 amino acids. The CDR3 reads CASSPYQGVYGYTF. The DNA of the CDR3 is TGTGCCAGCAGCCCCTATCAGGGGGTTTATGGCTACACCTTC.

This sequence joins TRBV10-1 and TRBJ2-7, with TRBD2 as a possible D gene (5 bases). Trimming stripped 4 bases from V and 7 bases from J, with 26 bases between. Germline V gives CDR1 WNHNN, CDR2 SYGVQD (reference sequence). The length of the CDR3 is 17 residues. CDR3 amino acids: CASSVILITEELGEQYF. The CDR3, as DNA: TGCGCCAGCAGTGTAATTCTGATCACGGAGGAGCTGGGGGAGCAGTACTTC.

A few counts support this clone. The rearrangement joins TRBV5-8 to TRBJ1-1; no clear D gene. Trimming shortened V by 2 bases and J by 0 bases, and 11 bases separated the two germline ends. CDR1 is SGHTS and CDR2 is YDEGEE in the germline V gene. The CDR3 loop spans 15 amino acids. In DNA form, the CDR3 reads TGTGCCAGCAGCTTCCCGGTTGTGCTGAACACTGAAGCTTTCTTT. Encoded protein: CASSFPVVLNTEAFF.